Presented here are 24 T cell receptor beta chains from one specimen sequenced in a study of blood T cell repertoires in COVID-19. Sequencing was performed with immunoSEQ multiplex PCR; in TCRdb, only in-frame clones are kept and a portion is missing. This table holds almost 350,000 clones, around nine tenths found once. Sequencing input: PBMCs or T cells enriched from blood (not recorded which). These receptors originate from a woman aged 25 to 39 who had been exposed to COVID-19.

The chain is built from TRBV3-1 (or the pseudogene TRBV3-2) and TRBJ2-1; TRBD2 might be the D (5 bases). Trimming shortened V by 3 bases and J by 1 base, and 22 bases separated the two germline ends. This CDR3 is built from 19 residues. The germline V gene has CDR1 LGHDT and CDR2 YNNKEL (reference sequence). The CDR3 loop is CASSQIPTLATFSYNEQFF. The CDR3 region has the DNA TGTGCCAGCAGCCAGATCCCCACGTTAGCGACCTTTTCCTACAATGAGCAGTTCTTC.

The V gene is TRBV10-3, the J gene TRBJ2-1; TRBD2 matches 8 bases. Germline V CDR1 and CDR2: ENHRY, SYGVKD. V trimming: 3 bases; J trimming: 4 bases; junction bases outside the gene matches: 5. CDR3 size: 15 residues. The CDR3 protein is CAISEAGAGYNEQFF. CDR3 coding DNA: TGTGCCATCAGTGAAGCGGGGGCAGGGTACAATGAGCAGTTCTTC.

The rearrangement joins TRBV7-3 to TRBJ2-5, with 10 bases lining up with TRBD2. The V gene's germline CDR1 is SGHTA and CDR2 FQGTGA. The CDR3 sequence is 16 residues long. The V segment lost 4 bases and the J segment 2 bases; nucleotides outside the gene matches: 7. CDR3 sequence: CASSSIAGGPQETQYF. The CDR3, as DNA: TGTGCCAGCAGCTCCATAGCGGGAGGCCCACAAGAGACCCAGTACTTC.

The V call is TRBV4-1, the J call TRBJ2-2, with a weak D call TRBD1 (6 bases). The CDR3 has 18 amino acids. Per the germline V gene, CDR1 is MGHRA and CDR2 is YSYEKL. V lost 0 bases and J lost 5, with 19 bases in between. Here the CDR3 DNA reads TGCGCCAGCAGCCAAGATGAACCGGCAGGGGCTCAGACCGGGGAGCTGTTTTTT. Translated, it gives CASSQDEPAGAQTGELFF.

The CDR3 nucleotides read TGTGCCAGTAGGACAGGTGAAAAACTGTTTTTT. Translation: CASRTGEKLFF. This chain links TRBV19 with TRBJ1-4; D is possibly TRBD1 (6 bases). The V end was cut by 6 bases, the J end by 7 bases, with 6 bases between. The CDR3 covers 11 residues. Germline assignment: CDR1 LNHDA and CDR2 SQIVND (reference sequence).

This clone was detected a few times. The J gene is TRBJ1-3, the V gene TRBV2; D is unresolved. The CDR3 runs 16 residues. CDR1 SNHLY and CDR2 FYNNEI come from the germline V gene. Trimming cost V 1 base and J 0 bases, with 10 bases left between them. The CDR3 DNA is TGTGCCAGCAGTGAAGGCAGGACTCACTCTGGAAACACCATATATTTT. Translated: CASSEGRTHSGNTIYF.

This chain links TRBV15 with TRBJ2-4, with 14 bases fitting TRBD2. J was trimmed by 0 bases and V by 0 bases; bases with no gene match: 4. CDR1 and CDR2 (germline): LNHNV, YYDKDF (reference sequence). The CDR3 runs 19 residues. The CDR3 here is CATSRDPGLAGAAKNIQYF. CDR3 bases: TGTGCCACCAGCAGAGATCCGGGACTAGCGGGAGCAGCCAAAAACATTCAGTACTTC.

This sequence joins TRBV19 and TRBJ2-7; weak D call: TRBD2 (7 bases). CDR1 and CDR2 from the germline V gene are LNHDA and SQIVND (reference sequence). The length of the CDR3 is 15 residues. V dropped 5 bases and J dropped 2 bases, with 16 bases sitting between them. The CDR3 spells CASSSPGGRTYEQYF. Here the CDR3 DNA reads TGTGCCAGTAGTTCCCCCGGGGGGCGAACCTACGAGCAGTACTTC. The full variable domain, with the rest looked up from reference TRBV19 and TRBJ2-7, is DGGITQSPKYLFRKEGQNVTLSCEQNLNHDAMYWYRQDPGQGLRLIYYSQIVNDFQKGDIAEGYSVSREKKESFPLTVTSAQKNPTAFYLCASSSPGGRTYEQYFGPGTRLTVT.

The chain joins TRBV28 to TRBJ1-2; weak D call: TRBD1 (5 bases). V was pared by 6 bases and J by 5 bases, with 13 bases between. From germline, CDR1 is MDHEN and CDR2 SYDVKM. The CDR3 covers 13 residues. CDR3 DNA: TGTGCCAGCAGCCCTGGCAGGGAATATGGCTACACCTTC. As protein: CASSPGREYGYTF.

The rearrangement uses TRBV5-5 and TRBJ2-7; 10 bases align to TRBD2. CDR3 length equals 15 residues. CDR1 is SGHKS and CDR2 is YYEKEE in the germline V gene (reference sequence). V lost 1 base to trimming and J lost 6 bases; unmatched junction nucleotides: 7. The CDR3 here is CASSLLGTSESEQYF. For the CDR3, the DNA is TGTGCCAGCAGCTTGCTTGGGACTAGCGAGTCCGAGCAGTACTTC.

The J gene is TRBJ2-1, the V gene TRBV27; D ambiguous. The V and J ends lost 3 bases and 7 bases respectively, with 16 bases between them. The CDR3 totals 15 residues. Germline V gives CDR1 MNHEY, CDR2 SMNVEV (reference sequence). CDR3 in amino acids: CASSLKTSTRNEQFF. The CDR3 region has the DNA TGTGCCAGCAGTTTGAAGACGTCGACGAGGAATGAGCAGTTCTTC.

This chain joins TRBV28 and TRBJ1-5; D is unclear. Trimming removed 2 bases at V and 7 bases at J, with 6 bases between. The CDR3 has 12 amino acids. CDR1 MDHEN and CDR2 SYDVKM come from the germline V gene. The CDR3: CASSLLPQPQHF. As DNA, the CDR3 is TGTGCCAGCAGTTTACTCCCCCAGCCCCAGCATTTT.

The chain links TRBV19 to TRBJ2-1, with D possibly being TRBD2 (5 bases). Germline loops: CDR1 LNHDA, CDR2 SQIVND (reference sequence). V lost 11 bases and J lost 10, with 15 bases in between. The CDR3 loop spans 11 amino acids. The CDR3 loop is CAVKQSGEQFF. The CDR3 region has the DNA TGTGCCGTTAAACAGAGCGGCGAGCAGTTCTTC.

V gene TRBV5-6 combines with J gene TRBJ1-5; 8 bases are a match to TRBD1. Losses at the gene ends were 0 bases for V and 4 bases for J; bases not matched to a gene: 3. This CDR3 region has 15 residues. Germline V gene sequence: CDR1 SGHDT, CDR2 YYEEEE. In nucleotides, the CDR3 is TGTGCCAGCAGCTTGGGGACAGGGTTGAATCAGCCCCAGCATTTT. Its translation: CASSLGTGLNQPQHF.

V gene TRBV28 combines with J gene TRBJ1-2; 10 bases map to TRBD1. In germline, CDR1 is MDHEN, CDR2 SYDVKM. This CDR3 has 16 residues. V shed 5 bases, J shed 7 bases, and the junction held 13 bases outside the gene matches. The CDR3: CASSRRTGGKRVGYTF. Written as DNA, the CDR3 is TGTGCCAGCAGTCGTAGGACAGGGGGGAAGAGGGTTGGCTACACCTTC.

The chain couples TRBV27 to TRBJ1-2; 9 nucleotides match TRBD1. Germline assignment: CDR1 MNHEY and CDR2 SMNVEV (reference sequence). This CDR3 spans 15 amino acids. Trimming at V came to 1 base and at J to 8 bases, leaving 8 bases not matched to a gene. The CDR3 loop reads CASSLYGTGTPGYTF. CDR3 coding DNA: TGTGCCAGCAGTTTATACGGGACAGGGACTCCGGGCTACACCTTC.

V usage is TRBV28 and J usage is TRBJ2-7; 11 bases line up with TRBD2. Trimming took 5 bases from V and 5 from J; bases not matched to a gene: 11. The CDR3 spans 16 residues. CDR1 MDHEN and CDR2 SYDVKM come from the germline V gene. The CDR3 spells CASSPHVAGGFNEQYF. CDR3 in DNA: TGTGCCAGCAGTCCGCATGTAGCGGGAGGGTTCAACGAGCAGTACTTC. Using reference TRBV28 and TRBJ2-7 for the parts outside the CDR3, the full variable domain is DVKVTQSSRYLVKRTGEKVFLECVQDMDHENMFWYRQDPGLGLRLIYFSYDVKMKEKGDIPEGYSVSREKKERFSLILESASTNQTSMYLCASSPHVAGGFNEQYFGPGTRLTVT.

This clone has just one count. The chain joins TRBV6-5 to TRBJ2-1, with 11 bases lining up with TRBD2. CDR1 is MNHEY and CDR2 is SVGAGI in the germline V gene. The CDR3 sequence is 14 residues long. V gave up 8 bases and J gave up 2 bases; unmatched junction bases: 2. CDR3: CASATSGAYNEQFF. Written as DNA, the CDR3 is TGTGCCAGCGCGACTAGCGGGGCCTACAATGAGCAGTTCTTC.

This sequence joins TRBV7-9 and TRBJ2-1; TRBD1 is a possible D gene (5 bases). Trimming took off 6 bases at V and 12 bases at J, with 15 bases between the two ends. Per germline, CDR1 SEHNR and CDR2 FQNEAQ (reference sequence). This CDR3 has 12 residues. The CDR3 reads CASRLDRHRQFF. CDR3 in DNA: TGTGCCAGCAGGCTTGACAGACATAGGCAGTTCTTC.

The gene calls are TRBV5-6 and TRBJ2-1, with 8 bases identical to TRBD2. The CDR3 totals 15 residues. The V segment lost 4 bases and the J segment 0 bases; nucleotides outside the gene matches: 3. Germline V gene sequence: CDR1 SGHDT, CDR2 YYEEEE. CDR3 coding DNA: TGTGCCAGCAGCCCAACTAGCGGCTCCTACAATGAGCAGTTCTTC. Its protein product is CASSPTSGSYNEQFF.

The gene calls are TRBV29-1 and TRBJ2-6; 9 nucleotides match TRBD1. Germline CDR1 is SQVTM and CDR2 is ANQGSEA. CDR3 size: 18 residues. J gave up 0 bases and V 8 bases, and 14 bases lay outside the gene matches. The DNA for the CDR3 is TGCAGCCCCCACCCTCCGGGACAGGGTCCCTCTGGGGCCAACGTCCTGACTTTC. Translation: CSPHPPGQGPSGANVLTF. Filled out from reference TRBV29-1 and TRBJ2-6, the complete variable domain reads SAVISQKPSRDICQRGTSLTIQCQVDSQVTMMFWYRQQPGQSLTLIATANQGSEATYESGFVIDKFPISRPNLTFSTLTVSNMSPEDSSIYLCSPHPPGQGPSGANVLTFGAGSRLTVL.

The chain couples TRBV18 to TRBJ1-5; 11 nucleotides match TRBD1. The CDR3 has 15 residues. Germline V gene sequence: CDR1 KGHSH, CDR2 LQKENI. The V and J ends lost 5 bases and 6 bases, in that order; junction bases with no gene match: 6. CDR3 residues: CASSRTGTGGQPQHF. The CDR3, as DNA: TGTGCCAGCTCAAGAACCGGGACAGGGGGTCAGCCCCAGCATTTT. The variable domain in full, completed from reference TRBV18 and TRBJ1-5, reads NAGVMQNPRHLVRRRGQEARLRCSPMKGHSHVYWYRQLPEEGLKFMVYLQKENIIDESGMPKERFSAEFPKEGPSILRIQQVVRGDSAAYFCASSRTGTGGQPQHFGDGTRLSIL.

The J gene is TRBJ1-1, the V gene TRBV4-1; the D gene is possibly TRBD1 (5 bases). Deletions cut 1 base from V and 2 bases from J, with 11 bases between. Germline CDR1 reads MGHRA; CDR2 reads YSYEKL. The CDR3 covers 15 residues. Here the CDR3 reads CASSQGTTVNTEAFF. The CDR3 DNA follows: TGCGCCAGCAGCCAAGGGACAACCGTTAACACTGAAGCTTTCTTT.

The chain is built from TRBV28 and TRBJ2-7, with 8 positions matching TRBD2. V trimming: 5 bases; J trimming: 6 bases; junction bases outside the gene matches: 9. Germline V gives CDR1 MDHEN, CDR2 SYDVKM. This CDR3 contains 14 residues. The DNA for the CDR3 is TGTGCCAGCAGTGGAGCGGGAGAACTTCTCGAGCAGTACTTC. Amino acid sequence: CASSGAGELLEQYF.